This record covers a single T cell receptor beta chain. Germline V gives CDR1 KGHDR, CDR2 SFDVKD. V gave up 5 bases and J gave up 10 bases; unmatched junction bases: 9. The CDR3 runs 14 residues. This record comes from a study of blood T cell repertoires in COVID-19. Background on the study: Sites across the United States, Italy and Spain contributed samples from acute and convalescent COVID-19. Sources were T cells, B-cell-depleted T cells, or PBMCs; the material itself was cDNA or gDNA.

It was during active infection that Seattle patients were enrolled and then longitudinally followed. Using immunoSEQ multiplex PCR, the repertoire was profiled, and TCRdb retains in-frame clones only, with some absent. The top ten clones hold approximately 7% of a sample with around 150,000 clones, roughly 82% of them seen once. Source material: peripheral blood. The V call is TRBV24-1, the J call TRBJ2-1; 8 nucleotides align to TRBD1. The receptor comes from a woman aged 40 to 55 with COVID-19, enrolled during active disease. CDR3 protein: CATSAPRTGREQFF. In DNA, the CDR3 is TGTGCCACCAGTGCCCCCAGGACAGGGAGAGAGCAGTTCTTC.